Listed here are 11 T cell receptor beta chains from one sample, sequenced in a study of Graves' ophthalmopathy and Graves' hyperthyroidism. Transcripts of RNA were the source for amplifying TCR beta CDR3 regions. The first-round RT-PCR employed HTBI primers together with the Qiagen OneStep RT-PCR kit. A multiplex PCR was then performed as the second round. TCRdb ran MiXCR on the multiplex PCR reads and lists one entry per CDR3 protein. The sample holds over a million distinct CDR3 sequences, 36% seen once. The sample comprised peripheral blood or thyroid tissue (not recorded which). The source is an adult man with Graves' hyperthyroidism.

This clonotype was picked up many times. An end of the junction differs from the germline gene, which may be a read error. The gene calls are TRBV5-1 and TRBJ2-7; 9 positions agree with TRBD1. Germline CDR1 and CDR2: SGHRS and YFSETQ. The CDR3 is 15 residues long. CDR3 sequence (DNA): TGTGCCAGCAGTCTGGGACAGGGTCGCTCCTACGAGCAGTACTTC. As protein: CASSLGQGRSYEQYF.

The V gene is TRBV29-1, the J gene TRBJ1-1; TRBD1 matches 8 bases. CDR3 size: 14 residues. Germline V CDR1 and CDR2: SQVTM, ANQGSEA. The junction had 8 bases not matched to a gene; V was cut back by 3 bases and J by 5 bases. The CDR3 coding sequence is TGCAGCGTTGACACAGGGGGGGTGAGGACTGAAGCTTTCTTT. Protein: CSVDTGGVRTEAFF.

At least ten counts were recorded for this clonotype. The chain couples TRBV5-1 to TRBJ2-2; 8 bases line up with TRBD1. The CDR3 sequence is 18 residues long. V gave up 0 bases and J gave up 5 bases; unmatched junction bases: 12. Germline CDR1 SGHRS, CDR2 YFSETQ. CDR3 sequence: CASSLGRGRVLSTGELFF. The CDR3 nucleotides read TGCGCCAGCAGCTTGGGCAGGGGGCGCGTTTTGAGTACCGGGGAGCTGTTTTTT.

V gene TRBV7-9 combines with J gene TRBJ1-1, with unresolved D. Per germline, CDR1 SEHNR and CDR2 FQNEAQ (reference sequence). The V end was cut by 5 bases, the J end by 1 base, with 11 bases between. CDR3 size: 14 residues. CDR3 sequence reads: CASSVDPKNTEAFF. Here the CDR3 DNA reads TGTGCCAGCAGCGTTGACCCGAAGAACACTGAAGCTTTCTTT.

The chain combines TRBV9 with TRBJ2-5, with D tentatively TRBD2 (7 bases). The CDR3 runs 16 residues. CDR1 and CDR2 from the germline V gene are SGDLS and YYNGEE. V dropped 2 bases and J dropped 1 base, with 15 bases sitting between them. The CDR3 is CASSVDPRGRQETQYF. In DNA, the CDR3 is TGTGCCAGCAGCGTTGACCCGCGGGGGCGCCAAGAGACCCAGTACTTC.

The V call is TRBV24-1, the J call TRBJ2-2; tentative D call: TRBD2 (6 bases). V gave up 2 bases and J gave up 1 base, with 7 bases separating them. The germline CDR1 and CDR2 sequences are KGHDR and SFDVKD. The CDR3 has 15 amino acids. The CDR3 region is CATSDSGGNTGELFF. CDR3 bases: TGTGCCACCAGTGATTCCGGGGGGAACACCGGGGAGCTGTTTTTT.

The chain links TRBV12-3 or TRBV12-4 to TRBJ1-5; the match to TRBD1 covers 8 bases. Trimming at V came to 6 bases and at J to 4 bases, leaving 14 bases not matched to a gene. The CDR3 contains 17 residues. CDR3 in amino acids: CASSSHLGQGGNQPQHF. CDR3 DNA sequence: TGTGCCAGCAGCTCTCACCTCGGACAGGGTGGAAATCAGCCCCAGCATTTT.

The V gene is TRBV7-7, the J gene TRBJ2-7; no definite D call. CDR3 length equals 14 residues. CDR1 is SSHAT, CDR2 FNYEAQ, per germline (reference sequence). Trimming cost V 5 bases and J 5 bases, with 16 bases left between them. The CDR3 DNA sequence: TGTGCCAGCAGCACCGGCATGGATCACGACGAGCAGTACTTC. Protein product: CASSTGMDHDEQYF.

This chain uses TRBV5-6 with TRBJ2-6; 8 bases line up with TRBD1. This CDR3 is built from 17 residues. Trimming took 2 bases from V and 1 from J; bases not matched to a gene: 5. CDR1 and CDR2 from the germline V gene are SGHDT and YYEEEE. Here the CDR3 DNA reads TGTGCCAGCAGCTTCCGACAGGGGTTATCTGGGGCCAACGTCCTGACTTTC. This encodes CASSFRQGLSGANVLTF. Full variable domain (rest looked up from reference TRBV5-6 and TRBJ2-6): DAGVTQSPTHLIKTRGQQVTLRCSPKSGHDTVSWYQQALGQGPQFIFQYYEEEERQRGNFPDRFSGHQFPNYSSELNVNALLLGDSALYLCASSFRQGLSGANVLTFGAGSRLTVL.

This clonotype was seen repeatedly, ten times or more. The chain is built from TRBV2 and TRBJ1-2; tentative D call: TRBD1 (5 bases). V was shortened by 2 bases and J by 4 bases, with 14 bases between the two germline ends. Germline V gene lookup returns CDR1 SNHLY and CDR2 FYNNEI. The CDR3 is 15 residues long. The CDR3 here is CASSELWGAGYGYTF. Here the CDR3 DNA reads TGTGCCAGCAGTGAACTGTGGGGCGCTGGCTATGGCTACACCTTC.

To note about this clonotype: It may be a read error: a sequence one base away is much more abundant. The gene calls are TRBV7-7 and TRBJ2-5; D gene ambiguous. The CDR3 extends over 12 amino acids. Germline-derived CDR1 and CDR2 are SSHAT and FNYEAQ (reference sequence). The CDR3 reads CTSSSPSETQYF. The CDR3 region has the DNA TGTACCAGCAGCTCCCCATCCGAGACCCAGTACTTC.